This T cell receptor beta chain was captured by sequencing in a study of cytomegalovirus exposure and HLA in healthy donors. V dropped 3 bases and J dropped 7 bases, with 7 bases sitting between them. This CDR3 is built from 11 residues. The germline V gene has CDR1 DFQATT and CDR2 SNEGSKA (reference sequence). Primers for the PCR totalled 60 Vbeta and 13 Jbeta. Sequencing was performed with immunoSEQ multiplex PCR; in TCRdb, only in-frame clones are kept and a portion is missing. The sample carries a few hundred thousand clones, less than 85% recorded once. The V gene is TRBV20-1, the J gene TRBJ1-5; no reliable D call. The sequence derives from a girl aged 2-10 years in good health and CMV-seronegative. Input material: PBMCs. CDR3 in DNA: TGCAGTGCTAGTGGAGGCCAGCCCCAGCATTTT. The encoded protein is CSASGGQPQHF.